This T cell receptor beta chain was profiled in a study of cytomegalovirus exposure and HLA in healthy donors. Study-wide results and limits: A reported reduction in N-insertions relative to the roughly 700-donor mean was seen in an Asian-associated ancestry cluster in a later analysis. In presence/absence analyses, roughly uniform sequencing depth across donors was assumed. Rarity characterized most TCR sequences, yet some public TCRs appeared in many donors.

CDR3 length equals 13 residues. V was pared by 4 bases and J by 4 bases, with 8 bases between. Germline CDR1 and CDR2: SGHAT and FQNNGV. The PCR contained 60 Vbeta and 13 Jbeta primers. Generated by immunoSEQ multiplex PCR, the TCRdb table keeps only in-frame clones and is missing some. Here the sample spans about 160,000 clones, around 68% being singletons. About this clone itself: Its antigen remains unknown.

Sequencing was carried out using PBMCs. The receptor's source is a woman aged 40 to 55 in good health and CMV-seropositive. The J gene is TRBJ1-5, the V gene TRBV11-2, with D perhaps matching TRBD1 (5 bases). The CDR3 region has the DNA TGTGCCAGCAGCTCAGGGTGGAATCAGCCCCAGCATTTT. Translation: CASSSGWNQPQHF.